The clone carrying this TCR beta chain has a handful of counts. Its antigen is not known. Multiplex touch-down PCR with TRB-A/B primers amplified rearranged V-D-J TRB sequences. TCRdb reprocessed the multiplex PCR reads via MiXCR and lists one record per CDR3 protein. The sample records some 9,700 distinct CDR3 sequences, approximately 30% being singletons. Amplification of TCR beta used genomic DNA extracted from peripheral blood. The data stem from a study of T cell repertoires in aging, cancer and after chemotherapy. Whole-study findings and limits: Age-matched healthy donors had significantly more diverse, less clonal blood TCR repertoires than untreated cancer patients.

This CDR3 is built from 16 residues. The trim removed 0 bases at V and 5 bases at J, leaving 6 bases unmatched. CDR1 and CDR2 (germline): MGHRA, YSYEKL. Sequencing was done on a sample of blood. This clonotype was sampled from a human donor in good health. The gene calls are TRBV4-1 and TRBJ2-1; 8 nucleotides align to TRBD2. The CDR3 region is CASSQDPGGGHNEQFF. In DNA form, the CDR3 reads TGCGCCAGCAGCCAAGATCCCGGGGGGGGACACAATGAGCAGTTCTTC.